The 32 T cell receptor beta chains given below trace back to one sample, sequenced in a study of response to subunit inactivated influenza vaccine (dated by TCRdb to about 2018). The method behind the library was RT-PCR. The sequencer listed for this sample is Illumina HiSeq 2500. The public reads were run again by TCRdb, first through fastp at Q25 and then through MiXCR, and only productive beta chains were kept. Identical CDR3 protein sequences are pooled into one entry, listed with their most common genes and DNA. The sample table lists around 710,000 distinct CDR3 sequences, approximately 13% of them with a count of one. The ten top clones hold approximately 6.5% of the sample. Sequences were derived from PBMCs from blood, sampled less than 15 days before vaccination. The receptors shown here come from a man aged 45-65 years who received an inactivated influenza vaccine. Donor details come from another sample of the same person, matched by shared clones.

This chain joins TRBV20-1 and TRBJ2-3, with 11 bases lining up with TRBD1. After removal of 6 bases from V and 9 bases from J, the junction contained 11 bases not matched to a gene. Germline CDR1 DFQATT, CDR2 SNEGSKA (reference sequence). This CDR3 region has 14 residues. The CDR3 protein is CSAQSGQGAQTQYF. CDR3 bases: TGCAGTGCCCAGAGTGGACAGGGGGCACAGACGCAGTATTTT.

The CDR3 DNA follows: TGCGCCAGCAGCCAAGTAAATTTACAGGGTGAAGCTTTCTTT. Its protein product is CASSQVNLQGEAFF. The genes are TRBV4-3 and TRBJ1-1; maybe TRBD1 (6 bases). This CDR3 comprises 14 residues. CDR1 and CDR2 (germline): LGHNA, YSLEER. The V end was cut by 1 base, the J end by 7 bases, with 13 bases between.

The chain combines TRBV28 with TRBJ2-1; 8 bases are a match to TRBD2. This CDR3 has 15 amino acids. The V segment lost 5 bases and the J segment 4 bases; nucleotides outside the gene matches: 7. Looked up from germline, CDR1 is MDHEN and CDR2 is SYDVKM. CDR3 sequence: CASSQTGGTYNEQFF. The CDR3 coding sequence is TGTGCCAGCAGTCAAACGGGGGGGACGTACAATGAGCAGTTCTTC.

This clonotype was counted a few times. CDR3 in amino acids: CASSAPSSRAGTQYF. The CDR3 nucleotides read TGTGCCAGCAGTGCCCCATCCAGCAGGGCAGGGACGCAGTATTTT. The chain combines TRBV6-1 with TRBJ2-3; a possible D gene is TRBD1 (5 bases). The germline V and J ends were trimmed by 4 bases and 9 bases, with 20 bases remaining between them. Per the germline V gene, CDR1 is MNHNS and CDR2 is SASEGT. CDR3 size: 15 residues.

Ten or more counts support this clonotype. The rearrangement uses TRBV14 and TRBJ2-7; D not resolved. CDR1 SGHDN and CDR2 FVKESK come from the germline V gene. The CDR3 is 15 residues long. The germline V and J ends were trimmed by 2 bases and 0 bases, with 11 bases remaining between them. The CDR3 reads CASSQFVSISYEQYF. Written as DNA, the CDR3 is TGTGCCAGCAGCCAATTTGTTTCAATCTCCTACGAGCAGTACTTC. The variable domain in full, completed from reference TRBV14 and TRBJ2-7, reads EAGVTQFPSHSVIEKGQTVTLRCDPISGHDNLYWYRRVMGKEIKFLLHFVKESKQDESGMPNNRFLAERTGGTYSTLKVQPAELEDSGVYFCASSQFVSISYEQYFGPGTRLTVT.

This clonotype has a count of ten or more. This sequence joins TRBV6-1 and TRBJ2-1, with TRBD1 matching over 7 bases. Germline CDR1 is MNHNS and CDR2 is SASEGT. V was clipped by 7 bases and J by 9 bases; unmatched bases: 6. This CDR3 region has 12 residues. CDR3: CASNGQVGEQFF. CDR3 coding DNA: TGTGCCAGCAATGGACAGGTTGGTGAGCAGTTCTTC.

The genes are TRBV5-1 and TRBJ2-1, with D tentatively TRBD2 (6 bases). Trimming removed 10 bases from V and 0 bases from J, with 17 bases in between. The CDR3 contains 15 residues. Germline V gene data show CDR1 as SGHRS and CDR2 as YFSETQ. The CDR3 region is CASRAAGSSYNEQFF. The CDR3 bases are TGCGCCTCCCGGGCGGCGGGAAGCTCCTACAATGAGCAGTTCTTC.

The V gene is TRBV11-2, the J gene TRBJ1-4; D possibly corresponds to TRBD1 (5 bases). The CDR3 is made up of 14 amino acids. Germline CDR1 SGHAT, CDR2 FQNNGV. Trimming shortened V by 2 bases and J by 5 bases, and 9 bases separated the two germline ends. The CDR3 is CASSLWSGNEKLFF. In DNA form, the CDR3 reads TGTGCCAGCAGCTTATGGTCAGGGAATGAAAAACTGTTTTTT.

The chain has TRBV7-2 and TRBJ1-1; D not resolved. The CDR3 length is 12 residues. Germline CDR1 SGHTA, CDR2 FQGNSA. V lost 7 bases to trimming and J lost 7 bases, with 13 bases between them. CDR3 nucleotides: TGTGCCAGCAATCCGGGCCCCGGTGAAGCTTTCTTT. Amino acids: CASNPGPGEAFF.

There are a few counts of this clonotype. V is TRBV28 and J is TRBJ2-5; 7 bases are shared with TRBD2. The CDR3 is 14 residues long. The ends lost 5 bases at V and 4 bases at J; junction bases unmatched: 7. Germline V gene sequence: CDR1 MDHEN, CDR2 SYDVKM. CDR3 in amino acids: CASSRLPGGETQYF. The CDR3 nucleotides are TGTGCCAGCAGTCGTCTCCCGGGAGGAGAGACCCAGTACTTC.

A few counts support this clonotype. The chain links TRBV7-2 to TRBJ2-7; D gene uncertain. From germline, CDR1 is SGHTA and CDR2 FQGNSA. The V end was cut by 5 bases, the J end by 6 bases, with 14 bases between. The CDR3 is made up of 13 amino acids. CDR3 sequence (DNA): TGTGCCAGCAGCCTAAGCACGGCGTCCGAGCAGTACTTC. Translation gives CASSLSTASEQYF.

Only a few counts were recorded for this clonotype. CDR3 protein: CASSLDHRTRATDTQYF. In DNA form, the CDR3 reads TGTGCCAGCAGCTTAGATCATAGGACGAGGGCCACAGATACGCAGTATTTT. The chain employs TRBV11-2 and TRBJ2-3; weak D call: TRBD2 (5 bases). Trimming took off 0 bases at V and 2 bases at J, with 15 bases between the two ends. Germline values: CDR1 SGHAT, CDR2 FQNNGV. The CDR3 sequence is 17 residues long.

The chain links TRBV2 to TRBJ1-5; D unclear. Per germline, CDR1 SNHLY and CDR2 FYNNEI. The CDR3 has 13 amino acids. The V and J ends lost 6 bases and 0 bases respectively, with 6 bases between them. The CDR3 nucleotides read TGTGCCAGCAGGGCGGATAGCAATCAGCCCCAGCATTTT. Translation: CASRADSNQPQHF.

This clonotype was seen only a few times. V gene TRBV7-2 combines with J gene TRBJ1-5; D is perhaps TRBD1 (6 bases). The CDR3 has 15 residues. Per germline, CDR1 SGHTA and CDR2 FQGNSA. The V end lost 2 bases, the J end lost 6 bases, and 14 bases lay between the germline ends. For the CDR3, the DNA is TGTGCCAGCAGCTTATGGGGGGGCGGGGGTCAGCCCCAGCATTTT. Encoded protein: CASSLWGGGGQPQHF.

The chain is built from TRBV5-1 and TRBJ2-7, with 8 bases that match TRBD1. The CDR3 extends over 15 amino acids. J gave up 2 bases and V 0 bases, and 4 bases lay outside the gene matches. In germline, CDR1 is SGHRS, CDR2 YFSETQ. The chain's CDR3 is CASSLGTGNTYEQYF. The CDR3 nucleotides read TGCGCCAGCAGCTTGGGGACAGGGAATACCTACGAGCAGTACTTC.

This clonotype has just a few counts. CDR3 protein: CASSIGGGRETQYF. The CDR3 DNA follows: TGTGCCAGTAGTATAGGAGGAGGGCGCGAGACCCAGTACTTC. The gene calls are TRBV19 and TRBJ2-5, with a possible D match to TRBD2 (6 bases). The ends were cut back, 1 base at V and 5 bases at J, with 11 bases in the middle. Per germline, CDR1 LNHDA and CDR2 SQIVND (reference sequence). The CDR3 runs 14 residues.

In its sample, this clonotype was seen many times. The CDR3 region is CASSKQGGSNQPQHF. DNA for the CDR3: TGTGCCAGCAGTAAACAGGGCGGTAGCAATCAGCCCCAGCATTTT. The J gene is TRBJ1-5, the V gene TRBV12-3 or TRBV12-4; D possibly corresponds to TRBD1 (6 bases). V was shortened by 5 bases and J by 0 bases, with 11 bases between the two germline ends. The CDR3 spans 15 residues.

The chain is built from TRBV20-1 and TRBJ2-3; D is possibly TRBD1 (6 bases). Trimming left V 1 base short and J 4 bases short, with 15 bases between. CDR3 length: 15 residues. Germline V lookup: CDR1 DFQATT, CDR2 SNEGSKA (reference sequence). The CDR3 reads CSARVHRDRADTQYF. The CDR3, as DNA: TGCAGTGCTAGAGTACACAGGGACCGGGCAGATACGCAGTATTTT.

This clonotype has only a few counts. V and J are TRBV12-3 or TRBV12-4 and TRBJ1-5; D remains unclear. The V end lost 3 bases, the J end lost 7 bases, and 13 bases lay between the germline ends. The CDR3 has 14 amino acids. CDR3 sequence: CASSFERVGQPQHF. In nucleotides, the CDR3 is TGTGCCAGCAGTTTTGAAAGGGTAGGGCAGCCCCAGCATTTT.

This clonotype was detected a few times. J is TRBJ2-2 and V is TRBV7-9; D gene uncertain. Per germline, CDR1 SEHNR and CDR2 FQNEAQ (reference sequence). This CDR3 has 15 residues. The V and J ends lost 5 bases and 3 bases respectively, with 13 bases between them. The CDR3: CASSPDILHTGELFF. CDR3 nucleotides: TGTGCCAGCAGCCCCGACATACTTCACACCGGGGAGCTGTTTTTT.

The rearrangement links TRBV19 to TRBJ1-2; TRBD1 matches 7 bases. Germline V gene lookup returns CDR1 LNHDA and CDR2 SQIVND (reference sequence). CDR3 length equals 14 residues. With V trimmed by 5 bases and J by 4 bases, 7 bases remained unmatched. For the CDR3, the DNA is TGTGCCAGTAGTTTGCTTGGGACAGTCTATGGCTACACCTTC. This encodes CASSLLGTVYGYTF.

V is TRBV20-1 and J is TRBJ2-3, with D possibly TRBD2 on 5 matching bases. This CDR3 is built from 20 residues. V was trimmed by 0 bases and J by 0 bases, leaving 25 bases between them. Germline V gives CDR1 DFQATT, CDR2 SNEGSKA (reference sequence). The CDR3 DNA follows: TGCAGTGCTAGAGAGCGGTTGCAGCGGAGATCTCCCTCTAGCACAGATACGCAGTATTTT. Translation: CSARERLQRRSPSSTDTQYF.

This sequence joins TRBV15 and TRBJ1-1; possibly TRBD1 for D (5 bases). The germline V gene has CDR1 LNHNV and CDR2 YYDKDF (reference sequence). The CDR3 spans 14 residues. V lost 5 bases to trimming and J lost 7 bases, with 17 bases between them. CDR3 region: CATSARGTTVEAFF. CDR3 coding DNA: TGTGCCACCAGCGCCCGGGGGACCACGGTTGAAGCTTTCTTT.

For this clonotype: The germline gene is not matched at one end of the junction; a read error may be the cause. CDR3 in amino acids: CASRSTGSYQPQHF. As DNA, the CDR3 is TGTGCCAGCAGGTCTACAGGTAGCTATCAGCCCCAGCATTTT. The V and J genes are TRBV6-2 or TRBV6-3 and TRBJ1-5; D possibly corresponds to TRBD1 (5 bases). Germline-derived CDR1 and CDR2 are MNHEY and SVGEGT. The CDR3 runs 14 residues.

The chain has TRBV10-3 and TRBJ1-5, with D maybe TRBD1 (6 bases). Trimming took 2 bases from V and 2 from J, leaving 13 bases between them. Germline V gives CDR1 ENHRY, CDR2 SYGVKD. The CDR3 runs 16 residues. CDR3 amino acids: CAISELRTDGNQPQHF. The CDR3 DNA sequence: TGTGCCATCAGTGAGCTTCGGACAGACGGCAATCAGCCCCAGCATTTT.

The chain is built from TRBV5-4 and TRBJ2-3; the match to TRBD2 covers 9 bases. Germline CDR1 reads SGHNT; CDR2 reads YYREEE (reference sequence). The CDR3 consists of 16 residues. V lost 2 bases, J lost 4 bases, and 8 bases stayed unmatched. The CDR3 is CASSFGGGRAADTQYF. CDR3 nucleotides: TGTGCCAGCAGCTTTGGAGGCGGGAGGGCCGCAGATACGCAGTATTTT.

V is TRBV2 and J is TRBJ2-7, with D maybe TRBD2 (6 bases). V was clipped by 6 bases and J by 0 bases, with 12 bases between them. Germline CDR1 SNHLY, CDR2 FYNNEI. This CDR3 comprises 14 residues. CDR3: CASRVAASSYEQYF. The DNA of the CDR3 is TGTGCCAGCAGGGTAGCGGCAAGCTCCTACGAGCAGTACTTC.

The chain couples TRBV12-3 or TRBV12-4 to TRBJ2-3, with TRBD1 as a possible D gene (5 bases). Trimming left V 1 base short and J 1 base short, with 9 bases between. This CDR3 spans 15 amino acids. CDR3 DNA: TGTGCCAGCAGTTTAGTAGGGGCCCGCACAGATACGCAGTATTTT. Protein sequence: CASSLVGARTDTQYF.

This clonotype was seen only a few times. The chain employs TRBV15 and TRBJ2-3; no reliable D call. Germline CDR1 reads LNHNV; CDR2 reads YYDKDF (reference sequence). The CDR3 is 14 residues long. The V end was cut by 0 bases, the J end by 4 bases, with 8 bases between. The CDR3 protein is CATSRDWLADTQYF. The CDR3 region has the DNA TGTGCCACCAGCAGAGATTGGCTTGCAGATACGCAGTATTTT.

This clonotype has just a few counts. V is TRBV20-1 and J is TRBJ2-3; 12 bases map to TRBD2. CDR1 and CDR2 from the germline V gene are DFQATT and SNEGSKA (reference sequence). The CDR3 spans 16 residues. V was clipped by 3 bases and J by 0 bases; unmatched bases: 4. The CDR3 reads CSARRTSGASTDTQYF. The CDR3 coding sequence is TGCAGTGCTAGGAGGACTAGCGGGGCTAGCACAGATACGCAGTATTTT.

J is TRBJ2-1 and V is TRBV4-2; 11 bases match TRBD2. Trimming took 3 bases from V and 8 from J; bases not matched to a gene: 6. There are 15 residues in the CDR3. In germline, CDR1 is LGHNA, CDR2 YNFKEQ. The CDR3 DNA reads as TGTGCCAGCAGCCAGAATAGCGGGAGGGGGGATGAGCAGTTCTTC. It yields the protein CASSQNSGRGDEQFF.

This clonotype came up a few times. This rearrangement joins TRBV5-5 to TRBJ2-2; possible D gene TRBD2, 6 bases. Trimming removed 4 bases from V and 0 bases from J, with 13 bases in between. The CDR3 spans 16 residues. Germline V gene lookup returns CDR1 SGHKS and CDR2 YYEKEE (reference sequence). The CDR3 nucleotides read TGTGCCAGCAGCCGGACACTAGCTCCGAACACCGGGGAGCTGTTTTTT. Its translation: CASSRTLAPNTGELFF. The entire variable domain, with the rest obtained from reference TRBV5-5 and TRBJ2-2, is as follows: DAGVTQSPTHLIKTRGQQVTLRCSPISGHKSVSWYQQVLGQGPQFIFQYYEKEERGRGNFPDRFSARQFPNYSSELNVNALLLGDSALYLCASSRTLAPNTGELFFGEGSRLTVL.